This T cell receptor beta chain was recorded in a study of blood T cell repertoires in COVID-19. V was clipped by 2 bases and J by 1 base, with 5 bases between them. Germline CDR1 and CDR2: SGHTA and FQGTGA. The length of the CDR3 is 13 residues. Measured with immunoSEQ multiplex PCR; TCRdb has only the in-frame clones, and not every one. This table holds about 30,000 clones, approximately 84% found once. Sequenced material: peripheral blood. The receptor was isolated from a man aged 70-80 years with COVID-19, enrolled during active disease. The V gene is TRBV7-3, the J gene TRBJ1-1; unclear D gene. Written as DNA, the CDR3 is TGTGCCAGCAGCTTAGAGAGGAACACTGAAGCTTTCTTT. Translated: CASSLERNTEAFF.